The 24 T cell receptor beta chains below were found in one sample sequenced in a study of T-cell reconstitution after alpha-beta-depleted transplantation in children. The library targeted TCRbeta and was prepared with unique molecular identifiers. TCRdb redid the calling of the PCR reads with MiXCR, one entry per CDR3 protein. The sample consists of about 1,000,000 distinct CDR3 sequences, about 29% of them appearing once. The source material was PBMCs, mostly from graft donor cells, sampled 360 days after TCRalphabeta/CD19-depleted stem cell transplant. Receptor source: a boy younger than two who had a stem cell transplant for SCID, so the T cells may come from the graft donor.

The rearrangement uses TRBV7-9 and TRBJ2-5; 8 positions agree with TRBD2. V shed 1 base and J 1 base; nucleotides not matched to a gene: 5. This CDR3 is built from 16 residues. Germline loops: CDR1 SEHNR, CDR2 FQNEAQ (reference sequence). The CDR3: CASSLGGLGRQETQYF. DNA of the CDR3: TGTGCCAGCAGCTTAGGGGGACTAGGACGCCAAGAGACCCAGTACTTC.

This chain joins TRBV18 and TRBJ1-1; no definite D call. CDR1 and CDR2 from the germline V gene are KGHSH and LQKENI. This CDR3 spans 13 amino acids. Trimming shortened V by 5 bases and J by 0 bases, and 7 bases separated the two germline ends. CDR3 in amino acids: CASSGQVNTEAFF. CDR3 in DNA: TGTGCCAGCTCAGGGCAGGTGAACACTGAAGCTTTCTTT.

There are a few counts of this clonotype. The V gene is TRBV5-5, the J gene TRBJ1-5; D perhaps matches TRBD1 (5 bases). CDR1 and CDR2 (germline): SGHKS, YYEKEE (reference sequence). CDR3 length: 16 amino acids. Between the trimmed V and J ends, which lost 0 bases and 6 bases, there was a span of 16 bases. The CDR3 bases are TGTGCCAGCAGCTTGGCCCCCGCGGGGCGCGGTCAGCCCCAGCATTTT. Amino acids: CASSLAPAGRGQPQHF. The variable domain in full, with the rest retrieved from reference TRBV5-5 and TRBJ1-5, is DAGVTQSPTHLIKTRGQQVTLRCSPISGHKSVSWYQQVLGQGPQFIFQYYEKEERGRGNFPDRFSARQFPNYSSELNVNALLLGDSALYLCASSLAPAGRGQPQHFGDGTRLSIL.

This chain connects TRBV2 to TRBJ2-1, with 7 bases fitting TRBD1. Germline V gene data show CDR1 as SNHLY and CDR2 as FYNNEI. The CDR3 is 15 residues long. The ends lost 2 bases at V and 7 bases at J; junction bases unmatched: 8. CDR3 in DNA: TGTGCCAGCAGTGAAAGCCGACAGGGATGGAATGAGCAGTTCTTC. Translated: CASSESRQGWNEQFF.

The rearrangement joins TRBV4-3 to TRBJ2-7, with 12 bases lining up with TRBD2. Germline loops: CDR1 LGHNA, CDR2 YSLEER. V gave up 4 bases and J gave up 2 bases; unmatched junction bases: 3. The CDR3 loop spans 15 amino acids. In nucleotides, the CDR3 is TGCGCCAGCAGCCGACTAGCGGGGGTGACCTACGAGCAGTACTTC. Protein product: CASSRLAGVTYEQYF.

In this sample, this clonotype turned up a few times. This chain uses TRBV6-2 or TRBV6-3 with TRBJ1-6; D call uncertain. Trimming left V 2 bases short and J 6 bases short, with 29 bases between. The CDR3 spans 21 residues. Germline assignment: CDR1 MNHEY and CDR2 SVGEGT. The chain's CDR3 is CASSYRTRQDLTPNVNSPLHF. The CDR3 bases are TGTGCCAGCAGTTACCGGACCCGGCAGGACTTAACACCAAACGTTAATTCACCCCTCCACTTT.

Many counts were recorded for this clonotype. The V and J genes are TRBV6-5 and TRBJ2-7, with D possibly matching TRBD1 (5 bases). This CDR3 has 14 residues. V shed 6 bases and J shed 2 bases, with 14 bases lying between them. Per the germline V gene, CDR1 is MNHEY and CDR2 is SVGAGI. The chain's CDR3 is CASRVGKGTYEQYF. DNA for the CDR3: TGTGCCAGCAGAGTCGGAAAGGGGACCTACGAGCAGTACTTC.

This clonotype was seen only a few times. CDR3 in amino acids: CASSYSEGWQETQYF. Written as DNA, the CDR3 is TGTGCCAGCAGTTACTCAGAGGGGTGGCAAGAGACCCAGTACTTC. This sequence joins TRBV6-5 and TRBJ2-5; D might be TRBD1 or TRBD2, each matching 5 bases. Trimming took 0 bases from V and 2 from J, leaving 10 bases between them. Per germline, CDR1 MNHEY and CDR2 SVGAGI. This CDR3 has 15 residues.

This clonotype was seen at least ten times. CDR3 nucleotides: TGCAGTGCCCCTCCCTCGGACAGGGTACGAGATACGCAGTATTTT. Translating gives CSAPPSDRVRDTQYF. The chain uses TRBV20-1 and TRBJ2-3, with 8 bases fitting TRBD1. Germline V gene lookup returns CDR1 DFQATT and CDR2 SNEGSKA (reference sequence). The CDR3 runs to 15 residues. After removal of 6 bases from V and 5 bases from J, the junction contained 13 bases not matched to a gene.

DNA for the CDR3: TGCGCCAGCAGCCAAACCGGACCAGGAGAGACCCAGTACTTC. As protein: CASSQTGPGETQYF. This chain joins TRBV4-3 and TRBJ2-5; D gene ambiguous. The germline gives CDR1 LGHNA, CDR2 YSLEER. The germline V and J ends were trimmed by 2 bases and 4 bases, with 11 bases remaining between them. The CDR3 contains 14 residues.

The chain couples TRBV3-1 to TRBJ1-2; D is perhaps TRBD1 (6 bases). V was clipped by 4 bases and J by 3 bases, with 9 bases between them. The CDR3 consists of 13 residues. Germline V gives CDR1 LGHDT, CDR2 YNNKEL (reference sequence). The CDR3 sequence: CASSPGADYGYTF. CDR3 nucleotide sequence: TGTGCCAGCAGCCCAGGGGCAGACTATGGCTACACCTTC. Filled out from reference TRBV3-1 and TRBJ1-2, the complete variable domain reads DTAVSQTPKYLVTQMGNDKSIKCEQNLGHDTMYWYKQDSKKFLKIMFSYNNKELIINETVPNRFSPKSPDKAHLNLHINSLELGDSAVYFCASSPGADYGYTFGSGTRLTVV.

This clonotype has only a few counts. V is TRBV29-1 and J is TRBJ2-1; D uncertain. Germline V CDR1 and CDR2: SQVTM, ANQGSEA. V was cut by 6 bases and J by 4 bases, with 16 bases left in between. The CDR3 covers 14 residues. The CDR3 region has the DNA TGCAGCGTCGACCGGGCCAGAGATTACAATGAGCAGTTCTTC. Its translation is CSVDRARDYNEQFF.

This sequence joins TRBV5-1 and TRBJ2-1; TRBD2 aligns across 7 bases. There are 18 residues in the CDR3. Germline V gene data show CDR1 as SGHRS and CDR2 as YFSETQ. V shed 3 bases and J 2 bases; nucleotides not matched to a gene: 14. The CDR3 loop is CASSSTSGVGPTYNEQFF. CDR3 bases: TGCGCCAGCAGCTCAACCAGCGGGGTCGGTCCAACCTACAATGAGCAGTTCTTC.

As concerns this clonotype: A read error may account for a junction end that differs from germline. This rearrangement joins TRBV3-1 to TRBJ2-7; D might be TRBD2 (5 bases). This CDR3 spans 15 amino acids. CDR1 is LGHDT, CDR2 YNNKEL, per germline (reference sequence). Here the CDR3 DNA reads TGTGCCAGCACCCAAGTCAGCCGGGGATCCTACGAGCAGTACTTC. This translates into CASTQVSRGSYEQYF.

This chain's CDR3 is CASSLLDRDQNEQFF. As DNA, the CDR3 is TGTGCCAGCAGTTTGTTGGACAGGGACCAGAATGAGCAGTTCTTC. The chain combines TRBV12-3 or TRBV12-4 with TRBJ2-1, with 8 bases that match TRBD1. The CDR3 is made up of 15 amino acids. J was trimmed by 7 bases and V by 3 bases; bases with no gene match: 8.

This clonotype was seen a single time. The chain recombines TRBV5-1 with TRBJ1-1, with TRBD1 identical over 7 bases. This CDR3 is built from 17 residues. Losses at the gene ends were 4 bases for V and 0 bases for J; bases not matched to a gene: 12. CDR1 SGHRS and CDR2 YFSETQ come from the germline V gene. CDR3 sequence (DNA): TGCGCCAGCAGCGGACAGGTTTTACGCAGTATGAACACTGAAGCTTTCTTT. It translates to CASSGQVLRSMNTEAFF. Combining the CDR3 with reference TRBV5-1 and TRBJ1-1 gives the whole variable domain KAGVTQTPRYLIKTRGQQVTLSCSPISGHRSVSWYQQTPGQGLQFLFEYFSETQRNKGNFPGRFSGRQFSNSRSEMNVSTLELGDSALYLCASSGQVLRSMNTEAFFGQGTRLTVV.

This clonotype has a handful of counts. The V gene is TRBV7-3, the J gene TRBJ2-2; no clear D gene. The germline V and J ends were trimmed by 2 bases and 5 bases, with 6 bases remaining between them. Germline lookup yields CDR1 SGHTA and CDR2 FQGTGA. The CDR3 length is 13 residues. CDR3 sequence reads: CASSLQRTGELFF. The CDR3 nucleotides are TGTGCCAGCAGCTTACAGAGAACCGGGGAGCTGTTTTTT.

This clonotype appeared a few times. This chain connects TRBV27 to TRBJ1-1; 8 bases are a match to TRBD1. The CDR3 covers 13 residues. CDR1 is MNHEY, CDR2 SMNVEV, per germline (reference sequence). J lost 8 bases, V lost 3 bases, and 5 bases had no gene match. The DNA of the CDR3 is TGTGCCAGCAGTTTTCTCGGACAGGGCGAAGCTTTCTTT. Its translation is CASSFLGQGEAFF.

This chain links TRBV6-2 or TRBV6-3 with TRBJ2-1; D gene ambiguous. The CDR3 covers 17 residues. Per the germline V gene, CDR1 is MNHEY and CDR2 is SVGEGT. V lost 1 base, J lost 4 bases, and 17 bases lay in between. The CDR3 nucleotides read TGTGCCAGCAGTTACTTTTTGCCGGCAGGAGTATACAATGAGCAGTTCTTC. The encoded protein is CASSYFLPAGVYNEQFF.

CDR3 in DNA: TGTGCCAGCAGCTTTCCAAGCGCAGGCACAGATACGCAGTATTTT. Residues: CASSFPSAGTDTQYF. The gene calls are TRBV7-2 and TRBJ2-3; D is unresolved. CDR1 is SGHTA and CDR2 is FQGNSA in the germline V gene. The V and J ends lost 3 bases and 1 base respectively, with 11 bases between them. The CDR3 consists of 15 residues.

V gene TRBV13 combines with J gene TRBJ1-1, with TRBD1 matching over 10 bases. The CDR3 is 15 amino acids. CDR1 and CDR2 from the germline V gene are PRHDT and FYEKMQ (reference sequence). V was pared by 2 bases and J by 6 bases, with 6 bases of the junction left unmatched. CDR3 sequence: CASSLWGQGSPEAFF. The CDR3 DNA follows: TGTGCCAGCAGCTTATGGGGACAGGGGTCTCCTGAAGCTTTCTTT.

V gene TRBV10-2 combines with J gene TRBJ2-7; D not resolved. Per germline, CDR1 WSHSY and CDR2 SAAADI. CDR3 size: 12 residues. Trimming left V 3 bases short and J 9 bases short, with 12 bases between. The CDR3 DNA sequence: TGCGCCAGCAGTGATTTTTGGGGTATGCAGTACTTC. It translates to CASSDFWGMQYF.

The sample holds many counts of this clonotype. This chain joins TRBV7-9 and TRBJ2-7; D is possibly TRBD2 (6 bases). The CDR3 covers 13 residues. Between the trimmed V and J ends, which lost 3 bases and 5 bases, there was a span of 11 bases. The germline V gene encodes CDR1 SEHNR and CDR2 FQNEAQ (reference sequence). The chain's CDR3 is CASSFLGTDEQYF. Here the CDR3 DNA reads TGTGCCAGCAGCTTTCTTGGGACTGACGAGCAGTACTTC. Full variable domain (remainder filled in from reference TRBV7-9 and TRBJ2-7): DTGVSQNPRHKITKRGQNVTFRCDPISEHNRLYWYRQTLGQGPEFLTYFQNEAQLEKSRLLSDRFSAERPKGSFSTLEIQRTEQGDSAMYLCASSFLGTDEQYFGPGTRLTVT.

This rearrangement joins TRBV7-9 to TRBJ2-2; D possibly uses TRBD1 or TRBD2 (6 bases each). Trimming left V 3 bases short and J 5 bases short, with 13 bases between. From germline, CDR1 is SEHNR and CDR2 FQNEAQ (reference sequence). This CDR3 is built from 15 residues. CDR3 protein: CASSFGGFGTGELFF. The CDR3 nucleotides read TGTGCCAGCAGCTTCGGGGGCTTCGGAACCGGGGAGCTGTTTTTT.